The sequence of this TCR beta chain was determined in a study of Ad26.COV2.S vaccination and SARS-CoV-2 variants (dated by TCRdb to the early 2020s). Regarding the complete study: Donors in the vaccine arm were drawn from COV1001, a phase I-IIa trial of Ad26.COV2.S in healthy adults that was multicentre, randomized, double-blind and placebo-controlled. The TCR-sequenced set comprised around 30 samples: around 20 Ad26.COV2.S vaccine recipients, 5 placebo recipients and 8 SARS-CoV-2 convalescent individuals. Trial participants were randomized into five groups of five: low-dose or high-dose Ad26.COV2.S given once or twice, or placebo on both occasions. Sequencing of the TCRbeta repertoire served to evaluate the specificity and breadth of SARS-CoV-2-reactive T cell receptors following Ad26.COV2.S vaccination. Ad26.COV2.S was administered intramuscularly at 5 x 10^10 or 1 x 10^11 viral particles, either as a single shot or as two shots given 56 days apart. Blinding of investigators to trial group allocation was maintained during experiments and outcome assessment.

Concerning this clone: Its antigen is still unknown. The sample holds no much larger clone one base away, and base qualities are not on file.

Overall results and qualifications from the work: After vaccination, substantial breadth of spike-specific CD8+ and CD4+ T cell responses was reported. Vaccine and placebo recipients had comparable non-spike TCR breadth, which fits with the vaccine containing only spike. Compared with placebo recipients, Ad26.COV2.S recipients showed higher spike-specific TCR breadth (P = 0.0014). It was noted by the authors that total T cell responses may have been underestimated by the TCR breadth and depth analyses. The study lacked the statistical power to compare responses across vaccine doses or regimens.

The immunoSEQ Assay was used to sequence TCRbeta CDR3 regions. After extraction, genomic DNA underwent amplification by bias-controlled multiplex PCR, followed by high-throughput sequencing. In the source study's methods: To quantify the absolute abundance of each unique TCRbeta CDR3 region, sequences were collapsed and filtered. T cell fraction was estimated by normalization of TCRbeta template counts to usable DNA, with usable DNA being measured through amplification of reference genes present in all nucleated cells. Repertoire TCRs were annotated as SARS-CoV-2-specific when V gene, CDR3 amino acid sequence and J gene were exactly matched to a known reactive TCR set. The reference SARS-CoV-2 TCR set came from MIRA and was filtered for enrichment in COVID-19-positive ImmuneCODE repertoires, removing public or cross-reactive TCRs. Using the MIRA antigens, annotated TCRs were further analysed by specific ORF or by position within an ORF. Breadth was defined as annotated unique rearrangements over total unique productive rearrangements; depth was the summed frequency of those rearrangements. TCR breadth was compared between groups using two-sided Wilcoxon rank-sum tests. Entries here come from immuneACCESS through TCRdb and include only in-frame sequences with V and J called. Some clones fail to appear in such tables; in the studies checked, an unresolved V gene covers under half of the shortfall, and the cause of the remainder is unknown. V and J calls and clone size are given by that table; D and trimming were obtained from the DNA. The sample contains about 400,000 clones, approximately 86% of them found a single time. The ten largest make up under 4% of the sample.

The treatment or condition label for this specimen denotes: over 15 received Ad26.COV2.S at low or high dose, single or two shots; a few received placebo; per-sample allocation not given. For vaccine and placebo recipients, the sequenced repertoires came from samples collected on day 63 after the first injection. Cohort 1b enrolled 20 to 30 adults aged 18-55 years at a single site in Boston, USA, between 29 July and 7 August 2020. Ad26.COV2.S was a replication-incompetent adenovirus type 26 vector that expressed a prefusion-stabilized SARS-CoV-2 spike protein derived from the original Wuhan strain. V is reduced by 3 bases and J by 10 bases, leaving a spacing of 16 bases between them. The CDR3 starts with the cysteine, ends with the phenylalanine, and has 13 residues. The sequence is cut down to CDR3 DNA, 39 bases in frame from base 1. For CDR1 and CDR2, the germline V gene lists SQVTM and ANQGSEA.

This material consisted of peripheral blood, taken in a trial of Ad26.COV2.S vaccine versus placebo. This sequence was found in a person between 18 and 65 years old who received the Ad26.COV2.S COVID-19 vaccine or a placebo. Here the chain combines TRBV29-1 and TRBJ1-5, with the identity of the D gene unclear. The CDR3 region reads CSVELTPGAPQHF. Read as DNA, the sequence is TGCAGCGTTGAGCTGACACCGGGCGCACCCCAGCATTTT.